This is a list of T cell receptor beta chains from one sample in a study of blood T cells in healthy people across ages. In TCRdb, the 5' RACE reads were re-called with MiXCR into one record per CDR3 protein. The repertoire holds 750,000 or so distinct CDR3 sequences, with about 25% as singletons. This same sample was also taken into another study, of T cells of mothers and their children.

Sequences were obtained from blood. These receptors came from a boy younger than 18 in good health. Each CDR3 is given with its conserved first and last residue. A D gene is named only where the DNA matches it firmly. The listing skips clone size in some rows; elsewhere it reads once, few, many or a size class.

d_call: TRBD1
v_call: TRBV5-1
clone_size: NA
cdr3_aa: CASSLTFGQGGYEQYF

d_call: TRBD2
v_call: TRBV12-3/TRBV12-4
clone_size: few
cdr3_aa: CASFRLAGTYNEQFF

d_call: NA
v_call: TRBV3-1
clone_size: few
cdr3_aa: CASSPPGLAYNEQFF

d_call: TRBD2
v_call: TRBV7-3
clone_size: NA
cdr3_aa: CASSPIAGASYNEQFF

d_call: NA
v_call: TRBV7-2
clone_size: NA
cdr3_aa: CASSFSGNNEQYF

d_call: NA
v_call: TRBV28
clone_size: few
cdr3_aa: CASSSRAGTQYF

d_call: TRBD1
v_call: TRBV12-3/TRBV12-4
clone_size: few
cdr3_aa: CASGKGAGTDTQYF

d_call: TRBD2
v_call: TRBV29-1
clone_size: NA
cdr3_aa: CSVETSGATTDTQYF

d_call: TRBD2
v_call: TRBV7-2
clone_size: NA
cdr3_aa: CASSRSGRAVDEQYF

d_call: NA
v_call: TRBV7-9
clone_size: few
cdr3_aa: CASSPRGSGGDTEAFF

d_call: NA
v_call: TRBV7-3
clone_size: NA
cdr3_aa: CASSLTLEETQYF

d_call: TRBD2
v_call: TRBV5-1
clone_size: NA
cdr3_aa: CASSLESGRAYNEQFF

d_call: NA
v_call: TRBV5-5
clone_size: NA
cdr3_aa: CASSNRTGPGTQYF

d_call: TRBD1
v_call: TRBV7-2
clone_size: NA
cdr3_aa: CASSFDRGGAQYF

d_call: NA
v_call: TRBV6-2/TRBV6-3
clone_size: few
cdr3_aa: CASSYLFPEQFF

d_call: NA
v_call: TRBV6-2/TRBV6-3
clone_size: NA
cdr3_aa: CASGRVGYEQYF

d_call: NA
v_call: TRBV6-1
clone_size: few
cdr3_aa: CASSEAGAKNIQYF

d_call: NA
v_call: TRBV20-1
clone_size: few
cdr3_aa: CSARLLASYEQYF

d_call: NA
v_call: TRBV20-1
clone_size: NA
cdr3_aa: CSARASLGGQPQHF

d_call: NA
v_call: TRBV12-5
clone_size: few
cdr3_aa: CASGSYLGAHEQYF

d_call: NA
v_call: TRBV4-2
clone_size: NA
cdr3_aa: CASSQDRENINYGYTF

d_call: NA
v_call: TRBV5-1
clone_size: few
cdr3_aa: CASSLAPTDRGYTF

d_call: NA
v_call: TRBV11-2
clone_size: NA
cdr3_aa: CASSLDSFSTGYTF

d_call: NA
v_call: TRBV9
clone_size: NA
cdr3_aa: CASSVDRNEKLFF

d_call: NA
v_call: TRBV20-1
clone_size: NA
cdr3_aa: CSAISSTDTQYF

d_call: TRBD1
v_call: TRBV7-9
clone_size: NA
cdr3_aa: CAGRRTGIAYEQYF

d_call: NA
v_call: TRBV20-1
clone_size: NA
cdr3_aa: CSATGPFRDNEQFF

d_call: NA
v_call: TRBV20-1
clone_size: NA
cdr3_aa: CSAQTGYQETQYF

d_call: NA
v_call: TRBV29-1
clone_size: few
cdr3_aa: CSVEGGSNYGYTF

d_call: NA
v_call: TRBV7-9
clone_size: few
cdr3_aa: CASSSTRTYDMNTEAFF

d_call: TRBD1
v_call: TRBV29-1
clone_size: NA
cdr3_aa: CSAGTGAHEQYF

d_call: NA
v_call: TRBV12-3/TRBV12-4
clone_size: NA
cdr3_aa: CASSPPEGRNEQFF

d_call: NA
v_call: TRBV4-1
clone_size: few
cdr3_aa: CASSSRDNTDTQYF

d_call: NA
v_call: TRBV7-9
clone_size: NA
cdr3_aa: CASSPRQVQETQYF

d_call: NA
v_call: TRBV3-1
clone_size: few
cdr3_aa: CASSYRRRNQPQHF

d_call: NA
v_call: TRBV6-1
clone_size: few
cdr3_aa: CASRRPANYGYTF

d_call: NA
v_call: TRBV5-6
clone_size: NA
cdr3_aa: CASSLGPTGRKDGYTF

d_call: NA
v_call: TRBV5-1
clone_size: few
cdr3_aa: CASSLWGAGTEAFF

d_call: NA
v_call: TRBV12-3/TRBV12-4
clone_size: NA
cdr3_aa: CASRGGEGYTF

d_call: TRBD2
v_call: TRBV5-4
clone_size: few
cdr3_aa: CASSFTGGPNEQFF

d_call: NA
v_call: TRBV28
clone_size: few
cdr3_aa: CGSSLGEKLFF

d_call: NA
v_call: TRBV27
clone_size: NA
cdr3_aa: CASSRGSPYEQYF

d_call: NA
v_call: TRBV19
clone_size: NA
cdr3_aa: CASGPTEGPSEKLFF

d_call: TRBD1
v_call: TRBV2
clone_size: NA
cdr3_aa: CASSGGQLEKLFF

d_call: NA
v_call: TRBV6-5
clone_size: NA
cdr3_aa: CASSYEGAGELFF

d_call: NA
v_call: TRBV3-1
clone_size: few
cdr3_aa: CASRTGEGEKLFF

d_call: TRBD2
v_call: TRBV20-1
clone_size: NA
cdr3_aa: CSARSGGAETQYF

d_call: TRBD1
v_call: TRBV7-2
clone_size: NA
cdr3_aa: CASSPGRGPNQPQHF

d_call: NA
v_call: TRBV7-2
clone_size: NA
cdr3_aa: CASSPGPAQPLHF

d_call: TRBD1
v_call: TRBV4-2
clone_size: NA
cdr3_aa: CASSQYLDRGTGSGANVLTF

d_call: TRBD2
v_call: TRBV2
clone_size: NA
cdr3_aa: CASSEGGGTQETQYF